Sequencing of this TCR beta chain was carried out in a study of blood T cell repertoires in COVID-19. The protocol was immunoSEQ multiplex PCR, while the TCRdb copy is restricted to in-frame clones and leaves out a portion. The sample contains around 300,000 clones, roughly 91% of which appear only once. The CDR3 totals 15 residues. The trim removed 3 bases at V and 4 bases at J, leaving 5 bases unmatched. CDR1 is KGHSH and CDR2 is LQKENI in the germline V gene. This clone turned up a few times. This sequence was found in a woman aged 60 to 75 who had recovered from COVID-19. V gene TRBV18 combines with J gene TRBJ2-1; 8 positions agree with TRBD1. The source material was PBMCs or T cells enriched from blood (not recorded which). The CDR3 nucleotides are TGTGCCAGCTCACCCGGACAGGGAATTTACAATGAGCAGTTCTTC. The encoded protein is CASSPGQGIYNEQFF.